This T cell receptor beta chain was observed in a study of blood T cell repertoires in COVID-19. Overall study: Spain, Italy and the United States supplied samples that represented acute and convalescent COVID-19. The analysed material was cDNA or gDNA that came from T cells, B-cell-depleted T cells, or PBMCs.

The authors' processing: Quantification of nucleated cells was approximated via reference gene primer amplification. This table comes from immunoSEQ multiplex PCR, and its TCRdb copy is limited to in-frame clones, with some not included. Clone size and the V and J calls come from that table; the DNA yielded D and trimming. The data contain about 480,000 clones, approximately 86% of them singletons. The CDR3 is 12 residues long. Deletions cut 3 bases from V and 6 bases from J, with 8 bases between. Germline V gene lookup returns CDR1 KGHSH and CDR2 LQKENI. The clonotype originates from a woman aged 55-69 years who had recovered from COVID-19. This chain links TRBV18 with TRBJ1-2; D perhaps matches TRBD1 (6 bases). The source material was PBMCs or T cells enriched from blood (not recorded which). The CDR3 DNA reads TGTGCCAGCTCACCGGGGGCAGATGGCTACACCTTC. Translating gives CASSPGADGYTF.